Listed below are T cell receptor beta chains from one sample, sequenced in a study of blood T cells in healthy people across ages. TCRdb re-analysed the 5' RACE reads in MiXCR, keeping a single row per CDR3 protein. In the table there are about 1,000,000 distinct CDR3 sequences, around 43% of which are singletons. Sequenced material: blood. These receptors originate from a woman aged 60-75 years in good health. Both conserved end residues are part of each CDR3. A D gene is named only where the DNA matches it firmly. The size entry is marked missing in some rows and otherwise reads once, few, many or a size class.

V	size	J	D	DNA	CDR3
TRBV29-1	.	TRBJ2-7	.	TGCAGCGCGGCGCTAGGGGACGAGCAGTACTTC	CSAALGDEQYF
TRBV27	.	TRBJ1-1	TRBD1	TGTGCCAGCAGTTTAGGGGGACAGAGTGAAGCTTTCTTT	CASSLGGQSEAFF
TRBV10-3	.	TRBJ1-5	.	TGTGCCACCGGGGACAACAATCAGCCCCAGCATTTT	CATGDNNQPQHF
TRBV6-2/TRBV6-3	.	TRBJ2-4	.	TGTGCCAGCAGTTTTAAGGTCCTCAGAAACATTCAGTACTTC	CASSFKVLRNIQYF
TRBV7-2	once	TRBJ2-3	.	TGTGCCAGGGGGGACGAAGCGGTCCCAGATACGCAGTATTTT	CARGDEAVPDTQYF
TRBV11-2	few	TRBJ2-3	.	TGTGCCAGCAGCTTATCTGAGACTAGGTCCACAGATACGCAGTATTTT	CASSLSETRSTDTQYF
TRBV14	.	TRBJ2-5	.	TGTGCCGGCAGCCATTGGACCAAAGAGACCCAGTACTTC	CAGSHWTKETQYF
TRBV2	.	TRBJ2-5	.	TGTGCCAGCAGTGAATGGCCAGGACAAGAGACCCAGTACTTC	CASSEWPGQETQYF
TRBV27	.	TRBJ1-1	TRBD1	TGTGCCAGCAGTTTATCGACAGGGGGCCACACTGAAGCTTTCTTT	CASSLSTGGHTEAFF
TRBV2	.	TRBJ1-3	.	TGTGCCAGCAGAGCAGCCTCTGGAAACACCATATATTTT	CASRAASGNTIYF
TRBV11-2	few	TRBJ2-7	.	TGTGCCAGCAGCTTAATTCGATTACCCTACGAGCAGTACTTC	CASSLIRLPYEQYF
TRBV27	once	TRBJ2-1	TRBD2	TGTGCCAGCAGTTCCCATCCTAGCGGGAGCTCCTACAATGAGCAGTTCTTC	CASSSHPSGSSYNEQFF
TRBV20-1	.	TRBJ2-5	TRBD2	TGCAGTGCTAGGGGAAGCGGGAGGACCCTCGCAGAGACCCAGTACTTC	CSARGSGRTLAETQYF
TRBV12-3/TRBV12-4	.	TRBJ2-3	TRBD2	TGTGCCGGGAGTAGCGGGAGGGTGAGCACAGATACGCAGTATTTT	CAGSSGRVSTDTQYF
TRBV5-6	.	TRBJ2-6	.	TGTGCCAGCAGCCCCGGGACGACGGGGAGGGCCAACGTCCTGACTTTC	CASSPGTTGRANVLTF
TRBV10-3	.	TRBJ2-3	TRBD1	TGTGCCATCAGGGACTCCGGGACAGTCAACCTGATTAGCGCAGATACGCAGTATTTT	CAIRDSGTVNLISADTQYF
TRBV20-1	few	TRBJ2-5	.	TGCAGTATGGAGACTCATAGCGGACCGGCCTATCAAGAGACCCAGTACTTC	CSMETHSGPAYQETQYF
TRBV2	.	TRBJ2-4	.	TGTGCCACCCTTCAGGGCCTAGCCAAAAACATTCAGTACTTC	CATLQGLAKNIQYF
TRBV14	.	TRBJ2-5	.	TGTGCCAGCAGCCAAGCCTGGGAGCTGGAGACCCAGTACTTC	CASSQAWELETQYF